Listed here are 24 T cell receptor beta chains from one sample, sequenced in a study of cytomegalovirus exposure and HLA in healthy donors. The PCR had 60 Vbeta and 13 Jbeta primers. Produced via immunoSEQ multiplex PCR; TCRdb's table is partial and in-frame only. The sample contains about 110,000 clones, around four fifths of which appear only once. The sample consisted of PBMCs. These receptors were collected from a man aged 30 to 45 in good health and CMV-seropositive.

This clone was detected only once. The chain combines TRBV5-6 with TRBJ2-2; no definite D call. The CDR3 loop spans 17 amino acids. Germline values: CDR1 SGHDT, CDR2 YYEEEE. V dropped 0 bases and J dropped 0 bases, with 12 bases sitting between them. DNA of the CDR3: TGTGCCAGCAGCTTGGGTGGTTACACCGCGAACACCGGGGAGCTGTTTTTT. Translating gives CASSLGGYTANTGELFF. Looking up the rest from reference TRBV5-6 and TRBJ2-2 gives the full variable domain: DAGVTQSPTHLIKTRGQQVTLRCSPKSGHDTVSWYQQALGQGPQFIFQYYEEEERQRGNFPDRFSGHQFPNYSSELNVNALLLGDSALYLCASSLGGYTANTGELFFGEGSRLTVL.

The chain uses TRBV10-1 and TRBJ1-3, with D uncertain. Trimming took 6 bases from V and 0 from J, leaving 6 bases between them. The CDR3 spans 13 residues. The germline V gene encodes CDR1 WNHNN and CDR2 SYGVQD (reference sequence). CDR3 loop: CASRGSSGNTIYF. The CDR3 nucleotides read TGCGCCAGCAGGGGGAGCTCTGGAAACACCATATATTTT.

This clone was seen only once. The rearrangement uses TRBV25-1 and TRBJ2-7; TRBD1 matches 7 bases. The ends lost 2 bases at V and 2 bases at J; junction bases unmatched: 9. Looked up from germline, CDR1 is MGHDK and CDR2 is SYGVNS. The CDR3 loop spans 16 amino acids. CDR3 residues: CASSETDREFPYEQYF. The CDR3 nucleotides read TGTGCCAGCAGTGAAACAGACAGGGAATTCCCCTACGAGCAGTACTTC.

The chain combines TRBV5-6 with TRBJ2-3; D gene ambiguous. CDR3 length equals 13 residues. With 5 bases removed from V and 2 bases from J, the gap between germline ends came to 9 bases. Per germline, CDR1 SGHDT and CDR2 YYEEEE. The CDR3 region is CASSGPLTDTQYF. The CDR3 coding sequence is TGTGCCAGCAGTGGGCCCCTCACAGATACGCAGTATTTT.

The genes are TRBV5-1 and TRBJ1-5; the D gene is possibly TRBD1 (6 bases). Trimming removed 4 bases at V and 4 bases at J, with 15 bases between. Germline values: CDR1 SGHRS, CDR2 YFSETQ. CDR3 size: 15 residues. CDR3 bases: TGCGCCAGCAGCCCGGGGTCAGGGGCTAATCAGCCCCAGCATTTT. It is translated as CASSPGSGANQPQHF.

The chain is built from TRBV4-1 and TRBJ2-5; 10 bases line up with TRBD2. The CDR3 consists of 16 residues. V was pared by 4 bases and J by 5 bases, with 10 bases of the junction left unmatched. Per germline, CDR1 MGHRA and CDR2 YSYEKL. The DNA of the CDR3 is TGCGCCAGCAGCCCTAGGCTAGCGGGGGATGGGGAGACCCAGTACTTC. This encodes CASSPRLAGDGETQYF.

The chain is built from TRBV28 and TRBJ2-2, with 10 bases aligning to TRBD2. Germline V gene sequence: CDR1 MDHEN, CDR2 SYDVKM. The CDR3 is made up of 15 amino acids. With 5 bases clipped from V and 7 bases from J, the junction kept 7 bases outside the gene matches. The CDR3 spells CASSSGGDEIGELFF. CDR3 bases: TGTGCCAGCAGTAGCGGGGGGGATGAGATCGGGGAGCTGTTTTTT.

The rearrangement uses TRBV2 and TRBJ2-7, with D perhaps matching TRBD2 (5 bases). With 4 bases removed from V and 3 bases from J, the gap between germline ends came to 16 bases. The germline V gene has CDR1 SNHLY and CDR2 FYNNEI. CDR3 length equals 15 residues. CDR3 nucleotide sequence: TGTGCCAGCAGTGTGGAGGTGGAGTGGGGCTACGAGCAGTACTTC. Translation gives CASSVEVEWGYEQYF.

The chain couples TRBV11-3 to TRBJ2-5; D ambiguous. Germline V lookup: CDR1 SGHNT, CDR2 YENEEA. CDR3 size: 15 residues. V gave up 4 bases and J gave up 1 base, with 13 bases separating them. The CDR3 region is CASSSGSVSQETQYF. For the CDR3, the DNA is TGTGCCAGCAGCTCAGGCAGTGTAAGCCAAGAGACCCAGTACTTC.

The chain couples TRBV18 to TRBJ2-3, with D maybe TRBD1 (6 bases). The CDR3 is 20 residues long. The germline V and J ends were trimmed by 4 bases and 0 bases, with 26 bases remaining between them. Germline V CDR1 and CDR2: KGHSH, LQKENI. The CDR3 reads CASSLSPSTGTLASTDTQYF. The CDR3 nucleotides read TGTGCCAGCTCACTGTCCCCATCCACAGGGACCCTCGCCAGCACAGATACGCAGTATTTT.

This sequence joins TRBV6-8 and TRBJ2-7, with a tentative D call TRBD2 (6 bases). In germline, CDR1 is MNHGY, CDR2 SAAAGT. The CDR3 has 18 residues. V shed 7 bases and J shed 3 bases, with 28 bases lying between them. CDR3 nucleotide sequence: TGTGCCAGCACAACGACTGGCGGGGAATCCAAATTTAACTACGAGCAGTACTTC. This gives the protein CASTTTGGESKFNYEQYF.

CDR3 loop: CASSYSSGGVTYEQYF. The CDR3, as DNA: TGTGCCAGCAGTTACTCTAGCGGGGGGGTCACCTACGAGCAGTACTTC. The V and J genes are TRBV6-5 and TRBJ2-7; 11 bases are a match to TRBD2. The CDR3 sequence is 16 residues long. CDR1 MNHEY and CDR2 SVGAGI come from the germline V gene. The junction had 3 bases not matched to a gene; V was cut back by 0 bases and J by 2 bases.

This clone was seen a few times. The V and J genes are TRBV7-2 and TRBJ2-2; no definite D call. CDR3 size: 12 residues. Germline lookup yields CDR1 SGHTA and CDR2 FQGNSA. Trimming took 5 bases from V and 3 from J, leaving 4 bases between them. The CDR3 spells CASSLDTGELFF. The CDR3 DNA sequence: TGTGCCAGCAGCCTTGACACCGGGGAGCTGTTTTTT.

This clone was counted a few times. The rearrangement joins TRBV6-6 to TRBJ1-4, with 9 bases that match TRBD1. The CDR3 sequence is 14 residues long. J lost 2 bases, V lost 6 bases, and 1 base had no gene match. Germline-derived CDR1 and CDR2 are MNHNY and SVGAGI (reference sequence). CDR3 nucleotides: TGTGCCAGCAGAGACAGGGGGACTAATGAAAAACTGTTTTTT. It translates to CASRDRGTNEKLFF.

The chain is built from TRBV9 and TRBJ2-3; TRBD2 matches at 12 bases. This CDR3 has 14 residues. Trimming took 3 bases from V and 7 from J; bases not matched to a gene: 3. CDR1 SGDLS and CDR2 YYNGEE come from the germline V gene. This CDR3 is CASSGGLAGNTQYF. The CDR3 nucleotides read TGTGCCAGCAGCGGCGGACTAGCGGGGAATACGCAGTATTTT.

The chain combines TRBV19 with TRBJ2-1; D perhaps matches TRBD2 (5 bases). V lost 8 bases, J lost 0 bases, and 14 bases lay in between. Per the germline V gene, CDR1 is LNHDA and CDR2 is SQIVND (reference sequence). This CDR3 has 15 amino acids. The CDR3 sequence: CASRLAAGSYNEQFF. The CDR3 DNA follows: TGTGCCAGTCGACTGGCCGCGGGCTCCTACAATGAGCAGTTCTTC.

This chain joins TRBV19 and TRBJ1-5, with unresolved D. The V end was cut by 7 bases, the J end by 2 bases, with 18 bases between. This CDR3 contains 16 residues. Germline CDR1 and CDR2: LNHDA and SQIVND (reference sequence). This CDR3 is CASNPPPEEGNQPQHF. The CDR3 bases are TGTGCCAGTAACCCCCCCCCGGAGGAAGGCAATCAGCCCCAGCATTTT.

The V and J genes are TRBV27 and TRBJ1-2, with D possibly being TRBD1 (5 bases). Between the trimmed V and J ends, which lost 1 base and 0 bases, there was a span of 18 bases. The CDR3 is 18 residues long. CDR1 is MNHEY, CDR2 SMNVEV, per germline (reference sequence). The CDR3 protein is CASSLFGPGSGSNYGYTF. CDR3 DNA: TGTGCCAGCAGTTTATTTGGTCCAGGGTCGGGTTCTAACTATGGCTACACCTTC.

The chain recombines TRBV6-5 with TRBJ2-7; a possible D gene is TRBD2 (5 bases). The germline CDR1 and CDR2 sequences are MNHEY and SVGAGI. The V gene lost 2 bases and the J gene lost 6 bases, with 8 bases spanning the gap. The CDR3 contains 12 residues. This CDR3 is CASSYGEGEQYF. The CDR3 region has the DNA TGTGCCAGCAGTTACGGAGAGGGCGAGCAGTACTTC.

Here the CDR3 reads CASSIAGGAVQETQYF. The CDR3 nucleotides read TGTGCCAGTAGTATTGCCGGCGGGGCGGTCCAAGAGACCCAGTACTTC. V and J are TRBV19 and TRBJ2-5; tentative D call: TRBD2 (6 bases). Germline values: CDR1 LNHDA, CDR2 SQIVND (reference sequence). The V and J ends lost 3 bases and 1 base respectively, with 15 bases between them. CDR3 size: 16 residues. Filled out from reference TRBV19 and TRBJ2-5, the complete variable domain reads DGGITQSPKYLFRKEGQNVTLSCEQNLNHDAMYWYRQDPGQGLRLIYYSQIVNDFQKGDIAEGYSVSREKKESFPLTVTSAQKNPTAFYLCASSIAGGAVQETQYFGPGTRLLVL.

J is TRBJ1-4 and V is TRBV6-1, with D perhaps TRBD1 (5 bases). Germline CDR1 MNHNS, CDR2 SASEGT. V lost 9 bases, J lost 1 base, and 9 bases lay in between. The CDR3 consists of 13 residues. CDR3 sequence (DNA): TGTGCCAGTAGGACACAAACTAATGAAAAACTGTTTTTT. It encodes CASRTQTNEKLFF.

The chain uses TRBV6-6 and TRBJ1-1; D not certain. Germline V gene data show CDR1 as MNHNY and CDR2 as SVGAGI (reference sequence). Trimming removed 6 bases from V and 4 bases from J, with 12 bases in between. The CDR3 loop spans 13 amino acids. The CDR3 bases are TGTGCCAGCAGCTCGATGAGGGCCACTGAAGCTTTCTTT. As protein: CASSSMRATEAFF.

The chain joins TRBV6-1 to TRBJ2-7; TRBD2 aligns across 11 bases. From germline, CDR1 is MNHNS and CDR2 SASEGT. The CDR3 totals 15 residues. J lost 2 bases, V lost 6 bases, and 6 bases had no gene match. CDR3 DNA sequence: TGTGCCAGCAGCAAAAATAGCGGGGGGGCCTACGAGCAGTACTTC. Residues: CASSKNSGGAYEQYF.

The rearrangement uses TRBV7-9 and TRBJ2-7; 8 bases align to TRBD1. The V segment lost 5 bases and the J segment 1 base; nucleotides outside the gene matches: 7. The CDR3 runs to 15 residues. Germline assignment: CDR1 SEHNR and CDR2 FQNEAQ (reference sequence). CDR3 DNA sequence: TGTGCCAGCAGCCGAACAGGGGGGTTTTCCTACGAGCAGTACTTC. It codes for CASSRTGGFSYEQYF.